The rows below give T cell receptor beta chains drawn from one sample of a study of T-cell reconstitution after alpha-beta-depleted transplantation in children. TCRdb itself ran the PCR reads through MiXCR, one entry per CDR3 protein. The sample includes about 440,000 distinct CDR3 sequences, 43% of them seen just once. The material sequenced was PBMCs, taken before TCRalphabeta/CD19-depleted stem cell transplant. All receptors come from a girl aged 2-10 years with aplastic anemia, due to receive a stem cell transplant. CDR3s include the opening cysteine and the closing phenylalanine or tryptophan. Fields, in order: D gene, V gene, clone size, J gene, CDR3 DNA, CDR3 protein. A D gene is named only where the DNA matches it firmly. Only part of the rows carry a size: once, few, many, or a class if the clone is expanded.

d_gene: NA
v_gene: TRBV4-2
abundance: NA
j_gene: TRBJ2-2
CDR3nt: TGTGCCAGCAGCCAAGGGACTGGGAGGACCGGGGAGCTGTTTTTT
CDR3aa: CASSQGTGRTGELFF

d_gene: NA
v_gene: TRBV7-2
abundance: NA
j_gene: TRBJ2-3
CDR3nt: TGTGCCAGCAGCTTAGAACCTAGCACAGATACGCAGTATTTT
CDR3aa: CASSLEPSTDTQYF

d_gene: TRBD2
v_gene: TRBV10-3
abundance: NA
j_gene: TRBJ2-2
CDR3nt: TGTGCCATCAGAGTCCCGGGACTAGAAGACGAGAACACCGGGGAGCTGTTTTTT
CDR3aa: CAIRVPGLEDENTGELFF

d_gene: NA
v_gene: TRBV5-1
abundance: once
j_gene: TRBJ1-4
CDR3nt: TGCGCCAGCAGCTTGGTCTCACGGGAGGAAAAACTGTTTTTT
CDR3aa: CASSLVSREEKLFF

d_gene: NA
v_gene: TRBV5-1
abundance: NA
j_gene: TRBJ2-3
CDR3nt: TGCGCCAGCAGCTTGTCCTTCGGGGATACGCAGTATTTT
CDR3aa: CASSLSFGDTQYF

d_gene: NA
v_gene: TRBV15
abundance: NA
j_gene: TRBJ1-5
CDR3nt: TGTGCCACCAGCAGAGATATGGGCGAAGGGCAGCCCCAGCATTTT
CDR3aa: CATSRDMGEGQPQHF

d_gene: TRBD2
v_gene: TRBV5-1
abundance: many
j_gene: TRBJ2-5
CDR3nt: TGCGCCAGCAGCTTGTCGTGGAGCGGGAGAGGAGAGACCCAGTACTTC
CDR3aa: CASSLSWSGRGETQYF

d_gene: TRBD1
v_gene: TRBV29-1
abundance: many
j_gene: TRBJ2-7
CDR3nt: TGCAGCGTTTTGGGGACAGGGGGTCACGAGCAGTACTTC
CDR3aa: CSVLGTGGHEQYF

d_gene: NA
v_gene: TRBV4-1
abundance: many
j_gene: TRBJ2-1
CDR3nt: TGCGCCAGCAGCCAAGGAAGGGAGTACGTGACTGATGAGCAGTTCTTC
CDR3aa: CASSQGREYVTDEQFF

d_gene: NA
v_gene: TRBV28
abundance: many
j_gene: TRBJ2-7
CDR3nt: TGTGCCAGCAGTTTGGCGGCTAGAATGGGTGAGCAGTACTTC
CDR3aa: CASSLAARMGEQYF

d_gene: TRBD1
v_gene: TRBV6-1
abundance: many
j_gene: TRBJ2-2
CDR3nt: TGTGCCAGCATCAGACAGGGTGACACCGGGGAGCTGTTTTTT
CDR3aa: CASIRQGDTGELFF

d_gene: NA
v_gene: TRBV9
abundance: few
j_gene: TRBJ1-2
CDR3nt: TGTGCCAGCAGCCCCGGACCGTCTATAGGCTACACCTTC
CDR3aa: CASSPGPSIGYTF

d_gene: NA
v_gene: TRBV6-5
abundance: NA
j_gene: TRBJ1-4
CDR3nt: TGTGCCAGCAGTCTACAGTCAAGAGGGCAATATAATGAAAAACTGTTTTTT
CDR3aa: CASSLQSRGQYNEKLFF

d_gene: NA
v_gene: TRBV20-1
abundance: many
j_gene: TRBJ2-7
CDR3nt: TGCAGTGCTAGAGAGGGCGGTTGGGGGGTGACCTACGAGCAGTACTTC
CDR3aa: CSAREGGWGVTYEQYF

d_gene: NA
v_gene: TRBV10-3
abundance: few
j_gene: TRBJ2-7
CDR3nt: TGTGCCATCAGTACTAGGGACGAGCAGTACTTC
CDR3aa: CAISTRDEQYF

d_gene: NA
v_gene: TRBV7-8
abundance: few
j_gene: TRBJ1-1
CDR3nt: TGTGCCAGCAGCTACAGGGACGGCGGCACTGAAGCTTTCTTT
CDR3aa: CASSYRDGGTEAFF

d_gene: NA
v_gene: TRBV24-1
abundance: NA
j_gene: TRBJ2-1
CDR3nt: TGTGCCACCAGTGACCCAAACGAAAACAATGAGCAGTTCTTC
CDR3aa: CATSDPNENNEQFF

d_gene: NA
v_gene: TRBV12-3/TRBV12-4
abundance: NA
j_gene: TRBJ2-6
CDR3nt: TGTGCCAGCAGTCCATCGACAGCCTCTGGGGCCAACGTCCTGACTTTC
CDR3aa: CASSPSTASGANVLTF

d_gene: NA
v_gene: TRBV5-6
abundance: NA
j_gene: TRBJ2-7
CDR3nt: TGTGCCAGCAGCTTGGTTCAGGGGTATGACTACGAGCAGTACTTC
CDR3aa: CASSLVQGYDYEQYF

d_gene: NA
v_gene: TRBV20-1
abundance: few
j_gene: TRBJ2-2
CDR3nt: TGCAGTGCCCAAAGGACGACGAACACCGGGGAGCTGTTTTTT
CDR3aa: CSAQRTTNTGELFF